Each of the 20 T cell receptor beta chains below was sequenced from the same sample in a study of blood T cells in healthy people across ages. Primers used in a second PCR of about 6 to 11 cycles were a sample-barcoded 5' primer and a J-beta primer mix. TCRdb reprocessed the 5' RACE reads via MiXCR and lists one record per CDR3 protein. The data contain roughly 800,000 distinct CDR3 sequences, nearly 60% of them singletons. Sequencing was carried out using blood. These receptor sequences come from a man under 40 in good health.

This clonotype appeared a few times. This chain links TRBV28 with TRBJ2-4; D tentatively fits TRBD1 or TRBD2 (7 bases each). Germline V lookup: CDR1 MDHEN, CDR2 SYDVKM. The CDR3 length is 14 residues. The V end was cut by 5 bases, the J end by 13 bases, with 21 bases between. The CDR3 DNA follows: TGTGCCAGCAGTCTAGCGGCGGGTGGACAGGAGCAGTACTTC. It is translated as CASSLAAGGQEQYF.

This clonotype showed up just a few times. The chain employs TRBV5-1 and TRBJ2-3, with 11 nucleotides matching TRBD2. Germline V lookup: CDR1 SGHRS, CDR2 YFSETQ. The CDR3 length is 16 residues. V lost 7 bases to trimming and J lost 5 bases; unmatched junction nucleotides: 12. This CDR3 is CASSKNLAGGEDTQYF. The CDR3, as DNA: TGCGCCAGCTCCAAAAACCTAGCGGGGGGTGAAGATACGCAGTATTTT.

The rearrangement joins TRBV29-1 to TRBJ2-2; D tentatively reads TRBD1 or TRBD2 (5 bases each). V lost 7 bases and J lost 7, with 16 bases in between. Germline V lookup: CDR1 SQVTM, CDR2 ANQGSEA. The CDR3 runs to 13 residues. CDR3 residues: CSDGRVGDGELFF. The DNA of the CDR3 is TGCAGCGATGGACGTGTGGGGGACGGGGAGCTGTTTTTT.

The chain carries TRBV2 and TRBJ2-1; D ambiguous. Trimming left V 6 bases short and J 5 bases short, with 14 bases between. The CDR3 has 14 amino acids. Germline V lookup: CDR1 SNHLY, CDR2 FYNNEI. The CDR3 spells CASSPRLLNNEQFF. For the CDR3, the DNA is TGTGCCAGCAGCCCCCGATTACTAAACAATGAGCAGTTCTTC.

This clonotype came up a few times. The V call is TRBV7-2, the J call TRBJ2-1; tentatively, D is TRBD2 (5 bases). Per the germline V gene, CDR1 is SGHTA and CDR2 is FQGNSA. This CDR3 has 12 amino acids. Between the trimmed V and J ends, which lost 5 bases and 13 bases, there was a span of 15 bases. The CDR3 DNA sequence: TGTGCCAGCAGCCCTCCCACTAGTCTACAGTTCTTC. Protein product: CASSPPTSLQFF.

This chain joins TRBV13 and TRBJ2-7; D uncertain. From germline, CDR1 is PRHDT and CDR2 FYEKMQ (reference sequence). The CDR3 spans 14 residues. V shed 5 bases and J shed 1 base, with 12 bases lying between them. CDR3 nucleotides: TGTGCCAGCAGCGTATCTGAAAGATCCTACGAGCAGTACTTC. Its translation is CASSVSERSYEQYF.

This clonotype was counted between two and nine times. Given a much more abundant clone one base away, this may be a read error. This chain links TRBV20-1 with TRBJ2-7, with 7 nucleotides matching TRBD2. The end of the DNA fits TRBJ2-5 better, so the J call may be wrong. The germline V gene encodes CDR1 DFQATT and CDR2 SNEGSKA (reference sequence). The CDR3 totals 13 residues. In nucleotides, the CDR3 is TGCAGTGGTGGCCGACTAGCTCGAGAGACCCAGTACTTC. Translated, it gives CSGGRLARETQYF.

The chain couples TRBV5-1 to TRBJ2-1, with 7 bases fitting TRBD2. Germline V gene lookup returns CDR1 SGHRS and CDR2 YFSETQ. CDR3 length: 15 amino acids. J gave up 5 bases and V 3 bases, and 8 bases lay outside the gene matches. The CDR3 loop is CASSSVAGRNNEQFF. The CDR3 bases are TGCGCCAGCAGCTCAGTAGCGGGTAGAAACAATGAGCAGTTCTTC.

V usage is TRBV7-6 and J usage is TRBJ1-6, with a weak D call TRBD1 (5 bases). The CDR3 extends over 16 amino acids. CDR1 and CDR2 from the germline V gene are SGHVS and FNYEAQ. The V gene lost 0 bases and the J gene lost 7 bases, with 13 bases spanning the gap. The CDR3 nucleotides are TGTGCCAGCAGCTTAGCGCAGGGACGTATGAATTCACCCCTCCACTTT. Its protein is CASSLAQGRMNSPLHF. Using reference TRBV7-6 and TRBJ1-6 for the parts outside the CDR3, the full variable domain is GAGVSQSPRYKVTKRGQDVALRCDPISGHVSLYWYRQALGQGPEFLTYFNYEAQQDKSGLPNDRFSAERPEGSISTLTIQRTEQRDSAMYRCASSLAQGRMNSPLHFGNGTRLTVT.

V and J are TRBV25-1 and TRBJ2-5; D perhaps matches TRBD2 (5 bases). The J call may be wrong; the DNA end is better matched by TRBJ2-7. CDR1 and CDR2 from the germline V gene are MGHDK and SYGVNS. This CDR3 spans 18 amino acids. The CDR3 spells CASSEYNVKVEENYEQYF. For the CDR3, the DNA is TGTGCCAGCAGTGAATATAATGTTAAAGTGGAGGAAAACTACGAGCAGTACTTC.

The chain recombines TRBV2 with TRBJ2-1; D assignment may be TRBD1 or TRBD2 (5 bases each). CDR1 is SNHLY, CDR2 FYNNEI, per germline. CDR3 size: 12 residues. The ends were cut back, 3 bases at V and 13 bases at J, with 13 bases in the middle. Here the CDR3 DNA reads TGTGCCAGCAGTGAGAGGGGTGTCGGCCAGTTCTTC. Translated: CASSERGVGQFF.

V and J are TRBV5-4 and TRBJ1-1; D gene ambiguous. Germline loops: CDR1 SGHNT, CDR2 YYREEE (reference sequence). This CDR3 region has 14 residues. The germline V and J ends were trimmed by 0 bases and 4 bases, with 10 bases remaining between them. CDR3 loop: CASSLDGKATEAFF. The CDR3 DNA is TGTGCCAGCAGCTTGGACGGGAAGGCCACTGAAGCTTTCTTT.

The chain uses TRBV19 and TRBJ2-5; possibly TRBD2 for D (6 bases). Germline V lookup: CDR1 LNHDA, CDR2 SQIVND (reference sequence). V dropped 7 bases and J dropped 2 bases, with 14 bases sitting between them. The CDR3 loop spans 14 amino acids. In nucleotides, the CDR3 is TGTGCCAGTAATATGGGGGGTTTGCAAGAGACCCAGTACTTC. Residues: CASNMGGLQETQYF.

This clonotype appeared once. The chain links TRBV4-3 to TRBJ2-3, with TRBD2 identical over 14 bases. This CDR3 comprises 19 residues. CDR1 is LGHNA, CDR2 YSLEER, per germline. Trimming cost V 2 bases and J 4 bases; bases outside gene matches: 11. CDR3 in amino acids: CASSQRGQGTSGSSDTQYF. The CDR3 nucleotides read TGCGCCAGCAGCCAACGGGGACAGGGGACTAGCGGGAGTTCAGATACGCAGTATTTT.

The chain joins TRBV7-2 to TRBJ2-7; D gene ambiguous. Trimming removed 0 bases at V and 1 base at J, with 7 bases between. Germline V CDR1 and CDR2: SGHTA, FQGNSA. This CDR3 has 14 residues. For the CDR3, the DNA is TGTGCCAGCAGCTTAGCACCGATTTCCTACGAGCAGTACTTC. Its protein product is CASSLAPISYEQYF. The full variable domain, rest sourced from reference TRBV7-2 and TRBJ2-7, is GAGVSQSPSNKVTEKGKDVELRCDPISGHTALYWYRQSLGQGLEFLIYFQGNSAPDKSGLPSDRFSAERTGGSVSTLTIQRTQQEDSAVYLCASSLAPISYEQYFGPGTRLTVT.

V and J are TRBV20-1 and TRBJ2-7; TRBD2 agrees at 11 bases. Germline V gene data show CDR1 as DFQATT and CDR2 as SNEGSKA (reference sequence). V trimming: 3 bases; J trimming: 3 bases; junction bases outside the gene matches: 4. This CDR3 spans 14 amino acids. This CDR3 reads CSASPSGGNYEQYF. The DNA for the CDR3 is TGCAGTGCTAGCCCTAGCGGGGGGAACTACGAGCAGTACTTC.

The genes are TRBV5-1 and TRBJ2-1, with D possibly being TRBD2 (6 bases). CDR1 is SGHRS and CDR2 is YFSETQ in the germline V gene. This CDR3 is built from 14 residues. Deletions cut 4 bases from V and 5 bases from J, with 13 bases between. CDR3 residues: CASSTIPSDNEQFF. The CDR3 DNA sequence: TGCGCCAGCAGCACTATCCCTAGCGACAATGAGCAGTTCTTC.

This clonotype was seen only a few times. The chain is built from TRBV10-3 and TRBJ2-3; D is perhaps TRBD2 (6 bases). Germline V lookup: CDR1 ENHRY, CDR2 SYGVKD. The V gene lost 0 bases and the J gene lost 3 bases, with 10 bases spanning the gap. The CDR3 contains 15 residues. CDR3 protein: CAISESARGTDTQYF. For the CDR3, the DNA is TGTGCCATCAGTGAGTCGGCCCGGGGGACAGATACGCAGTATTTT.

The chain employs TRBV14 and TRBJ1-2, with D hard to call. Trimming pared 1 base from V and 4 bases from J, leaving 13 bases between. The CDR3 covers 15 residues. Germline V gene sequence: CDR1 SGHDN, CDR2 FVKESK. CDR3 loop: CASSQGFTSVYGYTF. CDR3 nucleotides: TGTGCCAGCAGCCAAGGTTTTACCAGCGTCTATGGCTACACCTTC.

The V call is TRBV9, the J call TRBJ2-3; 9 nucleotides line up with TRBD2. The trim removed 3 bases at V and 9 bases at J, leaving 11 bases unmatched. This CDR3 contains 15 residues. Germline CDR1 reads SGDLS; CDR2 reads YYNGEE. The CDR3 region has the DNA TGTGCCAGCAGCGCAGGGACTAGCTTCGTTGAAACGCAGTATTTT. Its translation is CASSAGTSFVETQYF. The full variable domain, in which reference TRBV9 and TRBJ2-3 provide the parts outside the CDR3, is DSGVTQTPKHLITATGQRVTLRCSPRSGDLSVYWYQQSLDQGLQFLIQYYNGEERAKGNILERFSAQQFPDLHSELNLSSLELGDSALYFCASSAGTSFVETQYFGPGTRLTVL.